Below, one T cell receptor beta chain is given with its context. For each donor, at least one pre-ART and at least two post-ART PBMC samples were available. Participants living with HIV all received treatment in the United States. Samples held roughly 1-11 million cryopreserved PBMC, and DNA extraction followed. This entry is derived from a study of long-term antiretroviral therapy in people with HIV. Run at survey level, the immunoSEQ assay was version v3.0. The target of sequencing was roughly 35,000-55,000 T-cell genomes per sample. Sequencing was performed with immunoSEQ multiplex PCR; in TCRdb, only in-frame clones are kept and a portion is missing. Of 30,000 to 35,000 clones in the sample, 65% to 80% are singletons; the top ten hold roughly 3.5%. The sequence was obtained from a man in his fifties with HIV. Source: unsorted PBMCs, taken 3 years after starting antiretroviral therapy.

CDR3 residues: CASSQDPYRNYGYTF. The CDR3 region has the DNA TGTGCCAGCAGCCAAGATCCCTATAGGAACTATGGCTACACCTTC. V gene TRBV14 combines with J gene TRBJ1-2; D gene ambiguous. CDR3 length: 15 amino acids. The V gene's germline CDR1 is SGHDN and CDR2 FVKESK. V lost 0 bases, J lost 2 bases, and 10 bases lay in between. Complete variable domain (other parts from reference TRBV14 and TRBJ1-2): EAGVTQFPSHSVIEKGQTVTLRCDPISGHDNLYWYRRVMGKEIKFLLHFVKESKQDESGMPNNRFLAERTGGTYSTLKVQPAELEDSGVYFCASSQDPYRNYGYTFGSGTRLTVV.